The source of this T cell receptor (beta chain) is a study of technical replicates of blood from a handful of donors. The germline gives CDR1 SGHTA, CDR2 FQGNSA. The CDR3 extends over 17 amino acids. Germline trimming cut 4 bases from V and 3 bases from J; bases unmatched to any gene: 11. The data were produced by immunoSEQ multiplex PCR, yet TCRdb's version contains in-frame clones alone and is incomplete. Of some 77,000 clones listed, 80% to 90% are singletons. The chain uses TRBV7-2 and TRBJ2-3; TRBD1 matches 9 bases. The clonotype comes from a human donor in good health. Some clones in this sample may be carry-over from other donors' samples. Sequencing was performed on PBMCs. CDR3 loop: CASSSPGGTGKTDTQYF. In DNA, the CDR3 is TGTGCCAGCAGCTCCCCTGGGGGGACAGGGAAGACAGATACGCAGTATTTT.